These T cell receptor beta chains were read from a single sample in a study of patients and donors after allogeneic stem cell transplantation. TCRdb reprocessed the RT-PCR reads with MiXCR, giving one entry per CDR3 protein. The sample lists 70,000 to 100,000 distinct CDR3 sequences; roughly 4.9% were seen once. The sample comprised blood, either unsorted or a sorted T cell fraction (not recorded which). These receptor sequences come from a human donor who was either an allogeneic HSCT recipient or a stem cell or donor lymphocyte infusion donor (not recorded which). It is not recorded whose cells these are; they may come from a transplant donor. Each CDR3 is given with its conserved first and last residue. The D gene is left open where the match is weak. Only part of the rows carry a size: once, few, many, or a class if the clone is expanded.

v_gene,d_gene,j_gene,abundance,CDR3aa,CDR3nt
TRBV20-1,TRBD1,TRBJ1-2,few,CSAQGTVGAYGYTF,TGCAGTGCCCAGGGGACAGTCGGCGCCTATGGCTACACCTTC
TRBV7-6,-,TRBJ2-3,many,CASSFEDTQYF,TGTGCCAGCAGCTTCGAAGATACGCAGTATTTT
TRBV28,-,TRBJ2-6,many,CASSLDKWSSGANVLTF,TGTGCCAGCAGTTTGGATAAGTGGAGCTCTGGGGCCAACGTCCTGACTTTC
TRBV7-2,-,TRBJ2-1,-,CASSLVERGYNEQFF,TGTGCCAGCAGCTTAGTAGAGAGGGGCTACAATGAGCAGTTCTTC
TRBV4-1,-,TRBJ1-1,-,CASSQDLRLRATEAFF,TGCGCCAGCAGCCAAGATCTGAGACTGAGGGCAACTGAAGCTTTCTTT
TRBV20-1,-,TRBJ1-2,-,CSARDPNTNYGYTF,TGCAGTGCTAGAGATCCGAATACTAACTATGGCTACACCTTC
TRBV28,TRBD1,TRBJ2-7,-,CASSLPGQGTYEQYF,TGTGCCAGCAGTTTACCGGGACAGGGGACCTACGAGCAGTACTTC
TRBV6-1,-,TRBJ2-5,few,CASSESWQRAQYF,TGTGCCAGCAGTGAATCGTGGCAGCGGGCCCAGTACTTC
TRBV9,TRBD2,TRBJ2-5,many,CASSATHGGVQETQYF,TGTGCCAGCAGTGCAACCCATGGGGGGGTCCAAGAGACCCAGTACTTC
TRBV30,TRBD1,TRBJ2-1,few,CAWSHRDRGLNEQFF,TGTGCCTGGAGTCACCGGGACAGGGGGCTCAATGAGCAGTTCTTC
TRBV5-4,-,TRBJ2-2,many,CASSLTGPGELFF,TGTGCCAGCAGCTTAACAGGGCCCGGGGAGCTGTTTTTT
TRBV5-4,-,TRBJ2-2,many,CASSSEVANTGELFF,TGTGCCAGCAGCTCGGAGGTAGCGAACACCGGGGAGCTGTTTTTT
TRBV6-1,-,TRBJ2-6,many,CASSAQTVTGANVLTF,TGTGCCAGCAGTGCCCAGACAGTAACTGGGGCCAACGTCCTGACTTTC
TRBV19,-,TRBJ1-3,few,CASSRPPGQENTIYF,TGTGCCAGTAGCCGACCCCCGGGACAAGAAAACACCATATATTTT
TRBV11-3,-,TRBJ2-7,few,CASSLAGEYSYEQYF,TGTGCCAGCAGCTTGGCCGGGGAATATTCTTACGAGCAGTACTTC
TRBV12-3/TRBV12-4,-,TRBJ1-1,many,CASSFQLGIGVEAFF,TGTGCCAGCAGTTTTCAACTGGGGATTGGAGTTGAAGCTTTCTTT
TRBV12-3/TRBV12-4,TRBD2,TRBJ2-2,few,CASSRTSGNTGELFF,TGTGCCAGCTCGCGTACTAGCGGGAACACCGGGGAGCTGTTTTTT
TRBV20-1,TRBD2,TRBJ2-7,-,CSATGLAGVLGNEQYF,TGCAGTGCTACCGGACTAGCGGGAGTTCTCGGCAACGAGCAGTACTTC
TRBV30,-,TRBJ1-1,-,CAWSKVRLGTEAFF,TGTGCCTGGAGTAAGGTTCGCCTGGGCACTGAAGCTTTCTTT
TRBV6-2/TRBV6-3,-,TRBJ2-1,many,CASSYSDSYNEQFF,TGTGCCAGCAGTTACTCGGACAGTTACAATGAGCAGTTCTTC
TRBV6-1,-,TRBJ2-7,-,CASSEAWVMSEQYF,TGTGCCAGCAGTGAAGCCTGGGTTATGTCCGAGCAGTACTTC
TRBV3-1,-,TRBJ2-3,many,CASSQAAGSSTDTQYF,TGTGCCAGCAGCCAAGCGGCCGGGAGCAGCACAGATACGCAGTATTTT
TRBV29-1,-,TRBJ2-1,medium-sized,CSVAMGPGGNEQFF,TGCAGCGTTGCTATGGGGCCGGGCGGGAATGAGCAGTTCTTC
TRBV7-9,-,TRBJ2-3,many,CASRGGPGTDTQYF,TGTGCCAGCAGGGGAGGCCCGGGCACAGATACGCAGTATTTT
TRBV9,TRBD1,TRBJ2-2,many,CASSEGAAYTGELFF,TGTGCCAGCAGCGAGGGGGCAGCCTACACCGGGGAGCTGTTTTTT
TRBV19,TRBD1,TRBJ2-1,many,CASSPRPGTGGNEQFF,TGTGCCAGTAGTCCCCGGCCTGGGACAGGGGGCAATGAGCAGTTCTTC
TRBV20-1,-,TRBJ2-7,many,CSARDPGGWEQYF,TGCAGTGCTAGAGACCCTGGGGGTTGGGAGCAGTACTTC
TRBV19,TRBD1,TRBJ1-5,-,CASSTGQGDGQPQHF,TGTGCCAGTAGCACCGGACAGGGGGACGGACAGCCCCAGCATTTT
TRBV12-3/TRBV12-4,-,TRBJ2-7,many,CASSSPGSHEQYF,TGTGCCAGCAGTTCCCCAGGGAGTCACGAGCAGTACTTC
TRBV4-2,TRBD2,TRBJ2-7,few,CASSRGLAGGTLSYEQYF,TGTGCCAGCAGCCGAGGACTAGCGGGAGGGACCCTTTCCTACGAGCAGTACTTC
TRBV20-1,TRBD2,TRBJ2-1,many,CSARDSGRSEQFF,TGCAGTGCTAGAGATAGCGGGAGGAGTGAGCAGTTCTTC
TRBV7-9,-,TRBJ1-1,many,CASSFNRETEAFF,TGTGCCAGCAGCTTTAACAGGGAGACTGAAGCTTTCTTT
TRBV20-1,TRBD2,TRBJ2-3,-,CSPTSGESTDTQYF,TGCAGTCCAACTAGCGGGGAATCCACAGATACGCAGTATTTT
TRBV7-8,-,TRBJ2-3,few,CASSFLATVGTQYF,TGTGCCAGCAGCTTCTTAGCGACGGTCGGTACGCAGTATTTT
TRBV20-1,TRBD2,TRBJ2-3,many,CSARDLTSRGTDTQYF,TGCAGTGCTAGAGACCTGACTAGCAGAGGCACAGATACGCAGTATTTT
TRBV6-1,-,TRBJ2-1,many,CASSEAESTQFF,TGTGCCAGCAGTGAAGCGGAGAGTACTCAGTTCTTC
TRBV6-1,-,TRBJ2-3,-,CASSRLGDSADTQYF,TGTGCCAGCAGCCGATTGGGAGATTCCGCAGATACGCAGTATTTT
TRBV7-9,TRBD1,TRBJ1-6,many,CASSTRTGGRNSPLHF,TGTGCCAGCAGCACCCGGACAGGGGGAAGAAATTCACCCCTCCACTTT
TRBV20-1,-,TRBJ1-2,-,CSARDLSQGYTF,TGCAGTGCCCGGGACCTATCTCAAGGCTACACCTTC
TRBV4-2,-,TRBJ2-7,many,CASRPPREQYF,TGTGCCAGCAGACCCCCCCGAGAGCAGTACTTC
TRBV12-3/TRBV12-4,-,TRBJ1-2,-,CASSTRQDYGYTF,TGTGCCAGCAGTACTCGACAGGACTATGGCTACACCTTC
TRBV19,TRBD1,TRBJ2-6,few,CASNRGSGANVLTF,TGTGCCAGTAACAGGGGCTCTGGGGCCAACGTCCTGACTTTC
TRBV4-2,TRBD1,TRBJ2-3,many,CASSQEVGQGSTDTQYF,TGTGCCAGCAGCCAAGAAGTAGGACAGGGTAGCACAGATACGCAGTATTTT
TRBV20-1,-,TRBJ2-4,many,CSVTRRGNIQYF,TGCAGTGTTACGAGGAGGGGGAACATTCAGTACTTC
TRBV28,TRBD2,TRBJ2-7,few,CASSLGLAGGGAALEQYF,TGTGCCAGCAGTCTGGGACTAGCGGGAGGGGGGGCGGCTCTCGAGCAGTACTTC
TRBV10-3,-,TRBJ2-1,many,CAISFSQGNKGNEQFF,TGTGCCATCAGTTTTTCTCAGGGGAATAAGGGCAATGAGCAGTTCTTC
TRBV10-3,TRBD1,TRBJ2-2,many,CAISERRGREPGELFF,TGTGCCATCAGTGAAAGAAGGGGGCGAGAACCCGGGGAGCTGTTTTTT
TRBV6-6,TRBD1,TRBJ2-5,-,CASSRTGKETQYF,TGTGCCAGCAGCAGGACAGGGAAAGAGACCCAGTACTTC
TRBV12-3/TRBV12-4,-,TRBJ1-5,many,CASRSTRGGQPQHF,TGTGCCAGCAGGTCAACCCGGGGGGGTCAGCCCCAGCATTTT
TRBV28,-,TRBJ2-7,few,CASSLEGLVRSYEQYF,TGTGCCAGCAGTTTAGAAGGTCTAGTCCGCTCCTACGAGCAGTACTTC
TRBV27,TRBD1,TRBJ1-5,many,CASSLQGGHQPQHF,TGTGCCAGCAGCTTACAGGGGGGCCATCAGCCCCAGCATTTT
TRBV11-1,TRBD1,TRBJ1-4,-,CASSRKTGGSSLNEKLFF,TGTGCCAGCAGCCGAAAGACAGGGGGATCAAGCTTAAATGAAAAACTGTTTTTT